The clone carrying this T cell receptor (beta chain) was recorded a few times. Its antigen is as yet unknown. These data belong to a study of T cell repertoires in cytomegalovirus infection. Whole-study context: As its CMV epitopes, the study selected recently identified HLA-C-restricted and well-studied HLA-B-restricted targets. Indicated by public TCR beta signatures were CMV infection and matching HLA type. Findings and caveats of the study: Summed frequency of shared TCR beta families picked out CMV carriers who also had the relevant HLA. What dominated the ex vivo response were HLA-C-restricted CMV-specific TCR beta clonotypes.

The germline V gene has CDR1 LNHDA and CDR2 SQIVND (reference sequence). This CDR3 contains 10 residues. V was clipped by 7 bases and J by 4 bases, with 2 bases between them. A single record per CDR3 protein comes from TCRdb applying MiXCR to the reads. Of roughly 730,000 distinct CDR3 sequences detected, about 33% appear once; the ten largest clones hold about 20%. Material: cultured PBMCs, obtained from culture after CMV antigen stimulation. This chain uses TRBV19 with TRBJ1-3; D is undetermined. The TCR sequence derives from a human donor in good health (CMV status not recorded). Some clones in this sample may be carry-over from other donors' samples. CDR3 region: CASIGNTIYF. CDR3 sequence (DNA): TGTGCCAGTATCGGAAACACCATATATTTT.